A selection of T cell receptor beta chains follows, all from one sample in a study of beta chain features in type 1 diabetes. Sequencing was performed with immunoSEQ multiplex PCR; in TCRdb, only in-frame clones are kept and a portion is missing. This sample yields about 410,000 clones, of which 14% are seen a single time; about 0.034% belongs to the top ten. The source material was naive CD4+ T cells from blood. These receptors all come from a man younger than 40 in good health. Each CDR3 is given with its conserved first and last residue. The D gene is left open where the match is weak. Clone size is shown for a subset of rows, as once, few, many or a class of expanded clone.

DNA: TGTGCCAGCAGCCCCCGCCGGGACAGGGAAAACACAGATACGCAGTATTTT; CDR3: CASSPRRDRENTDTQYF; V: TRBV7-9; size: few; D: TRBD1; J: TRBJ2-3
DNA: TGTGCCAGCAGCACGCTTAGCGGGGGGGCAGATACGCAGTATTTT; CDR3: CASSTLSGGADTQYF; V: TRBV7-6; size: NA; D: TRBD2; J: TRBJ2-3
DNA: TGTGCCAGCAGCGGGACTAGCGGGAGAGTAGTGGAGACCCAGTACTTC; CDR3: CASSGTSGRVVETQYF; V: TRBV9; size: NA; D: TRBD2; J: TRBJ2-5
DNA: TGCAGCGTTGGGGGTTTCTCTGGGGCCAACGTCCTGACTTTC; CDR3: CSVGGFSGANVLTF; V: TRBV29-1; size: NA; D: NA; J: TRBJ2-6
DNA: TGTGCCAGCAGCCTCCCGGGACAGGGGACTGAAGCTTTCTTT; CDR3: CASSLPGQGTEAFF; V: TRBV11-2; size: NA; D: TRBD1; J: TRBJ1-1
DNA: TGTGCCAGCAGCTTAGTCCCTTCCTACGAGCAGTACTTC; CDR3: CASSLVPSYEQYF; V: TRBV7-2; size: NA; D: NA; J: TRBJ2-7
DNA: TGTGCCACCAGCAGGACAGGGTGGGACCCCAATGAGCAGTTCTTC; CDR3: CATSRTGWDPNEQFF; V: TRBV15; size: many; D: TRBD1; J: TRBJ2-1
DNA: TGCGCCAGCAGCTTAAGGACAGGCTCCTACGAGCAGTACTTC; CDR3: CASSLRTGSYEQYF; V: TRBV5-1; size: NA; D: TRBD1; J: TRBJ2-7
DNA: TGTGCCAGCAGCTTGGCGCCGGGTATGAACTATGGCTACACCTTC; CDR3: CASSLAPGMNYGYTF; V: TRBV7-8; size: NA; D: NA; J: TRBJ1-2
DNA: TGTGCCATCAATCGGGGTGACTTTGAAGCTTTCTTT; CDR3: CAINRGDFEAFF; V: TRBV10-3; size: few; D: NA; J: TRBJ1-1
DNA: TGTGCCAGCAGTTACGCCCCGACAGGAGCCGCTGAGCCCCAGCATTTT; CDR3: CASSYAPTGAAEPQHF; V: TRBV6-5; size: few; D: NA; J: TRBJ1-5
DNA: TGCGCCAGCAGTCAATCGTTGGCAGCTACTAACTATGGCTACACCTTC; CDR3: CASSQSLAATNYGYTF; V: TRBV23-1; size: few; D: NA; J: TRBJ1-2
DNA: TGTGCCAGTAGTCGGTTAGGACTAGACCAAGAGACCCAGTACTTC; CDR3: CASSRLGLDQETQYF; V: TRBV19; size: few; D: TRBD2; J: TRBJ2-5
DNA: TGCAGCGTTGTAGTTATAGGGGAGACCCAGTACTTC; CDR3: CSVVVIGETQYF; V: TRBV29-1; size: few; D: NA; J: TRBJ2-5
DNA: TGCGCCAGCAGCCAATATGGAAACACCGGGGAGCTGTTTTTT; CDR3: CASSQYGNTGELFF; V: TRBV4-3; size: NA; D: NA; J: TRBJ2-2
DNA: TGTGCCTGGAGTCTCGGGCTAGCGGGAGTCGGTGAGCAGTTCTTC; CDR3: CAWSLGLAGVGEQFF; V: TRBV30; size: NA; D: TRBD2; J: TRBJ2-1
DNA: TGCGCCAGCAGTGTTATTCAGGGGGCAGGCGAAAAACTGTTTTTT; CDR3: CASSVIQGAGEKLFF; V: TRBV10-2; size: NA; D: TRBD1; J: TRBJ1-4
DNA: TGCGCCAGCAGCCAAGTTCTAGCGGGGTCCTACGAGCAGTACTTC; CDR3: CASSQVLAGSYEQYF; V: TRBV4-3; size: few; D: TRBD2; J: TRBJ2-7
DNA: TGCGCCAGCAGCCAAGATCCATCTGAGGGTATCACGCAGTATTTT; CDR3: CASSQDPSEGITQYF; V: TRBV4-3; size: NA; D: NA; J: TRBJ2-3
DNA: TGTGCCAGCGGCCGAGGGGCCCAATACGAGCAGTACTTC; CDR3: CASGRGAQYEQYF; V: TRBV7-2; size: few; D: NA; J: TRBJ2-7
DNA: TGTGCCAGCAGCGTGGCACGATTGGCGGGCGCAGATACGCAGTATTTT; CDR3: CASSVARLAGADTQYF; V: TRBV9; size: once; D: NA; J: TRBJ2-3
DNA: TGTGCCAGCAGCTTAGTGGGTGCGACCTACGAGCAGTACTTC; CDR3: CASSLVGATYEQYF; V: TRBV11-2; size: NA; D: NA; J: TRBJ2-7
DNA: TGCAGCGGCAGGGGAGGGGATACCTACAATGAGCAGTTCTTC; CDR3: CSGRGGDTYNEQFF; V: TRBV29-1; size: NA; D: NA; J: TRBJ2-1
DNA: TGTGCCAGCAGCACCCAGAGCGGGGTCACAGATACGCAGTATTTT; CDR3: CASSTQSGVTDTQYF; V: TRBV2; size: NA; D: TRBD2; J: TRBJ2-3
DNA: TGTGCCTGGAGTCCTGGGGACAGGGGCCGCGCATGGCAGCCCCAGCATTTT; CDR3: CAWSPGDRGRAWQPQHF; V: TRBV30; size: few; D: TRBD1; J: TRBJ1-5
DNA: TGTGCCAGCAGCCCAGTGGGCGAGGAGACCCAGTACTTC; CDR3: CASSPVGEETQYF; V: TRBV5-8; size: NA; D: NA; J: TRBJ2-5
DNA: TGTGCCAGTCGGACTGGACAGGAACGAGATACGCAGTATTTT; CDR3: CASRTGQERDTQYF; V: TRBV11-2; size: few; D: TRBD1; J: TRBJ2-3
DNA: TGTGCCAGCAGCTTATCCTACGGGACCCAGTACTTC; CDR3: CASSLSYGTQYF; V: TRBV7-2; size: few; D: NA; J: TRBJ2-5
DNA: TGCGCCAGCAGCCAGAGCGGGGCCTCCTACAATGAGCAGTTCTTC; CDR3: CASSQSGASYNEQFF; V: TRBV4-1; size: few; D: TRBD2; J: TRBJ2-1
DNA: TGTGCCAGCCGACAGGCCCTAGGGAATAATTCACCCCTCCACTTT; CDR3: CASRQALGNNSPLHF; V: TRBV6-1; size: NA; D: NA; J: TRBJ1-6
DNA: TGTGCCAGCAGCGTTTGGGAGAGAGATGAAGCTTTCTTT; CDR3: CASSVWERDEAFF; V: TRBV9; size: NA; D: NA; J: TRBJ1-1
DNA: TGCGCCAGCAGCCAAGCCTCCACGCAGAGCTACGAGCAGTACTTC; CDR3: CASSQASTQSYEQYF; V: TRBV4-3; size: NA; D: NA; J: TRBJ2-7
DNA: TGTGCCAGCAGTCCCGAGGAACCCCTCAGGCCCTCAACCAGCACAGATACGCAGTATTTT; CDR3: CASSPEEPLRPSTSTDTQYF; V: TRBV14; size: few; D: NA; J: TRBJ2-3
DNA: TGCAGTGCTGACCGGGCGGATACGCAGTATTTT; CDR3: CSADRADTQYF; V: TRBV20-1; size: NA; D: NA; J: TRBJ2-3
DNA: TGTGCCAGCACCCAGACAGGGTTATACAATGAGCAGTTCTTC; CDR3: CASTQTGLYNEQFF; V: TRBV25-1; size: NA; D: TRBD1; J: TRBJ2-1
DNA: TGCAGCGTTGGGCCGGGAGGACTAGAAAAACTGTTTTTT; CDR3: CSVGPGGLEKLFF; V: TRBV29-1; size: NA; D: NA; J: TRBJ1-4
DNA: TGTGCCAGCAGCGTAGTCGGGACTAGCAACGAGCAGTACTTC; CDR3: CASSVVGTSNEQYF; V: TRBV9; size: few; D: TRBD2; J: TRBJ2-7
DNA: TGCGCCAGCAGCTTGGTGCTCCGACTGTCCTCCTACAATGAGCAGTTCTTC; CDR3: CASSLVLRLSSYNEQFF; V: TRBV5-1; size: NA; D: NA; J: TRBJ2-1
DNA: TGTGCCAGCAGCTCAGGGACAGGCTTGGGCTACGAGCAGTACTTC; CDR3: CASSSGTGLGYEQYF; V: TRBV5-6; size: NA; D: TRBD1; J: TRBJ2-7
DNA: TGCGCCAGCAGCCAAGATCGGTCTTATCGGGACACCGGGGAGCTGTTTTTT; CDR3: CASSQDRSYRDTGELFF; V: TRBV4-3; size: NA; D: NA; J: TRBJ2-2
DNA: TGTGCCAGCACAGCATTGCGGGGGTCCTACAATGAGCAGTTCTTC; CDR3: CASTALRGSYNEQFF; V: TRBV6-5; size: NA; D: TRBD2; J: TRBJ2-1
DNA: TGCAGTGCTAGCACGGGAGAGACCCAGTACTTC; CDR3: CSASTGETQYF; V: TRBV20-1; size: NA; D: NA; J: TRBJ2-5
DNA: TGTGCCAGCAGCGTAGGGGTACGAGACGAGCAGTACTTC; CDR3: CASSVGVRDEQYF; V: TRBV9; size: few; D: NA; J: TRBJ2-7
DNA: TGTGCCAGCAGCGTAGCTTGGACCCAGAACACTGAAGCTTTCTTT; CDR3: CASSVAWTQNTEAFF; V: TRBV9; size: few; D: NA; J: TRBJ1-1
DNA: TGTGCCAGCAGCGCCTCGCACCAGGGGACAGATACGCAGTATTTT; CDR3: CASSASHQGTDTQYF; V: TRBV9; size: NA; D: NA; J: TRBJ2-3
DNA: TGTGCCAGCTCACCAAAATACGAGCAGTACTTC; CDR3: CASSPKYEQYF; V: TRBV18; size: NA; D: NA; J: TRBJ2-7
DNA: TGTGCCAGTAGTATACCGGCAGGGAGTGAGCAGTTCTTC; CDR3: CASSIPAGSEQFF; V: TRBV19; size: few; D: NA; J: TRBJ2-1
DNA: TGCGCCAGCAGGCAGTCCGCCACCAGCAGTCATAGCATCGTCAATGAAAAACTGTTTTTT; CDR3: CASRQSATSSHSIVNEKLFF; V: TRBV23-1; size: NA; D: NA; J: TRBJ1-4
DNA: TGTGCCAGCAGCTTAAGTCCGCATGTGACCCAAGAGACCCAGTACTTC; CDR3: CASSLSPHVTQETQYF; V: TRBV7-2; size: NA; D: NA; J: TRBJ2-5
DNA: TGTGCCTGGAGCTTAAAGGGGGAGCAGTTCTTC; CDR3: CAWSLKGEQFF; V: TRBV30; size: few; D: NA; J: TRBJ2-1
DNA: TGTGCCAGCAGCTTATTGGGACAGGGTGGCACTGAAGCTTTCTTT; CDR3: CASSLLGQGGTEAFF; V: TRBV7-3; size: few; D: TRBD1; J: TRBJ1-1
DNA: TGTGCCAGCAGCTTGCGGCTAGCGGGTCGGGGGACCCAGTACTTC; CDR3: CASSLRLAGRGTQYF; V: TRBV5-6; size: few; D: TRBD2; J: TRBJ2-5
DNA: TGTGCCAGCAGCTGGGCAGGGGATCCCTATGGCTACACCTTC; CDR3: CASSWAGDPYGYTF; V: TRBV5-4; size: NA; D: NA; J: TRBJ1-2